This T cell receptor beta chain was recovered during a study of T cell responses to AZD1222 COVID-19 vaccine. General study points: Repertoires were obtained only post-peak T cell response. An increase in Spike-specific TCR breadth and depth was observed after two AZD1222 doses.

V was trimmed by 2 bases and J by 4 bases, leaving 17 bases between them. This CDR3 contains 16 residues. Germline assignment: CDR1 SGHAT and CDR2 FQNNGV. This clone appeared once. Its antigen remains unknown. Here immunoSEQ multiplex PCR was the method, and the copy in TCRdb shows in-frame clones only, minus some. This table has roughly 180,000 clones, approximately 94% appearing once. The chain combines TRBV11-2 with TRBJ1-2, with D perhaps matching TRBD1 (5 bases). The source was peripheral blood, collected 28 days after the second AZD1222 dose. This clonotype originated in an adult who received the AZD1222 COVID-19 vaccine. CDR3 DNA sequence: TGTGCCAGCAGCTTAACGGGGGGGAAGGGAGGCTATGGCTACACCTTC. Its translation is CASSLTGGKGGYGYTF.